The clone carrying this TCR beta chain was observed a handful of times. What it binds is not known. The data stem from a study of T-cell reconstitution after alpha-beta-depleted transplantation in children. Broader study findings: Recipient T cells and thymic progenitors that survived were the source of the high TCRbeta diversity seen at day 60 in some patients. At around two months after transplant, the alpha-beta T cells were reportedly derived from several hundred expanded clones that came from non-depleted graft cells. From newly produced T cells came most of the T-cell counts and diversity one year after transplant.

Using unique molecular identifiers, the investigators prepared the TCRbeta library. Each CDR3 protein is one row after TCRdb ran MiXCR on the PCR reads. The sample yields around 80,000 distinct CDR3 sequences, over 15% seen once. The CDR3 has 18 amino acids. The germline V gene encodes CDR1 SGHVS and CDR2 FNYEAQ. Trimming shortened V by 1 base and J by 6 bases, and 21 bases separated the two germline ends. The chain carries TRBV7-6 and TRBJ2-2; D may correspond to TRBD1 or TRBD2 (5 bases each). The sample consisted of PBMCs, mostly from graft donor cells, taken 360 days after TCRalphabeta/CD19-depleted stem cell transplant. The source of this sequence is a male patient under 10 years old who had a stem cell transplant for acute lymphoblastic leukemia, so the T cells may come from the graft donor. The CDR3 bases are TGTGCCAGCAGCTTAGAGGCAACGGGACCGTCTAGAGCCGGGGAGCTGTTTTTT. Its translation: CASSLEATGPSRAGELFF. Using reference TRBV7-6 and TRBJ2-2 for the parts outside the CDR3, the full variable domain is GAGVSQSPRYKVTKRGQDVALRCDPISGHVSLYWYRQALGQGPEFLTYFNYEAQQDKSGLPNDRFSAERPEGSISTLTIQRTEQRDSAMYRCASSLEATGPSRAGELFFGEGSRLTVL.